This T cell receptor beta chain comes out of a study of T cells expressing NK-cell markers. The study, taken as a whole, reports: Researchers report these clonotypes also headed the CD3+CD56-NKG2C+ fraction in several donors.

What made the TCR beta cDNA was 5'RACE template switching with UMIs. From its re-call of the 5' RACE reads, TCRdb lists each CDR3 protein once, without DNA. In all, the sample yields roughly 420,000 distinct CDR3 sequences. The CDR3 spans 14 residues. In the case of this clonotype: Antigen specificity is unknown.

The material sequenced was blood T cells: a sorted CD56 or NKG2C T cell subset, CD4+ or CD8+ T cells, or bulk PBMC T cells (not recorded which). This receptor was identified in a woman aged 18 to 75 in good health. The rearrangement uses TRBV12-3 or TRBV12-4 and TRBJ1-2; the D call from TCRdb, TRBD1, cannot be confirmed without DNA. The CDR3 protein is CASSLGGYNYGYTF.